Below, 2 T cell receptor beta chains from the same sample are listed, as sequenced in a study of blood T cell repertoires in COVID-19. Generated by immunoSEQ multiplex PCR, the TCRdb table keeps only in-frame clones and is missing some. The sample lists some 300,000 clones; just under 90% were seen once. The specimen sequenced was peripheral blood. The receptors originated from a woman aged 50 to 65 with COVID-19, enrolled during active disease.

This chain joins TRBV6-6 and TRBJ2-3, with 12 nucleotides matching TRBD1. Trimming cost V 2 bases and J 11 bases; bases outside gene matches: 5. This CDR3 region has 14 residues. Germline V CDR1 and CDR2: MNHNY, SVGAGI (reference sequence). Written as DNA, the CDR3 is TGTGCCAGCAGTTACGGGACAGGGGGCCGGGGGCAGTATTTT. The encoded protein is CASSYGTGGRGQYF.

This rearrangement joins TRBV6-2 or TRBV6-3 to TRBJ2-3; no definite D call. The V gene lost 3 bases and the J gene lost 4 bases, with 14 bases spanning the gap. The CDR3 runs 15 residues. CDR1 MNHEY and CDR2 SVGEGT come from the germline V gene. DNA of the CDR3: TGTGCCAGCAGTTATCCTGGGCCTTGGGCAGATACGCAGTATTTT. Protein product: CASSYPGPWADTQYF.